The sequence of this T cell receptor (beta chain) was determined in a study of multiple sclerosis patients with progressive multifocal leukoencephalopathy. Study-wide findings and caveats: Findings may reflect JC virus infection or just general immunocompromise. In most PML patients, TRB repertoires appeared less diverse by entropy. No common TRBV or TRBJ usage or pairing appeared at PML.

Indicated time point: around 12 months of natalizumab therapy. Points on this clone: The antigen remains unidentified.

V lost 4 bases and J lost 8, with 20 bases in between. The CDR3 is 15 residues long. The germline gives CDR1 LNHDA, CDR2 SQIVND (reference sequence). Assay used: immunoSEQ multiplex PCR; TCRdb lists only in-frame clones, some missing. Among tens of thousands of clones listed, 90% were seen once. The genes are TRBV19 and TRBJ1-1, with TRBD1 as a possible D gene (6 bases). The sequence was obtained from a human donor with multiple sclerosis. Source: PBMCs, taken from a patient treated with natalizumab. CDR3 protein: CASSTSGTLFQEAFF. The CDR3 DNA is TGTGCCAGTAGTACTTCCGGGACACTGTTCCAAGAAGCTTTCTTT.